The 7 T cell receptor beta chains listed next were all sequenced from one sample in a study of blood T cell repertoires in COVID-19. TCRdb's copy holds only in-frame clones and misses some; the assay was immunoSEQ multiplex PCR. The data contain about 200,000 clones, more than 75% of them singletons. Sequences were obtained from PBMCs or T cells enriched from blood (not recorded which). The receptors derive from a middle-aged man with acute COVID-19.

J is TRBJ2-3 and V is TRBV6-5; 10 bases fit TRBD2. J was trimmed by 4 bases and V by 6 bases; bases with no gene match: 7. The germline V gene encodes CDR1 MNHEY and CDR2 SVGAGI. The CDR3 length is 15 residues. The CDR3 DNA reads as TGTGCCAGCAGGATATTAGCGGGAGGAGCAGATACGCAGTATTTT. Translating it yields CASRILAGGADTQYF.

The V and J genes are TRBV12-3 or TRBV12-4 and TRBJ2-1; possibly TRBD1 for D (6 bases). The CDR3 sequence is 12 residues long. The V end was cut by 6 bases, the J end by 12 bases, with 15 bases between. The CDR3 DNA is TGTGCCAGCAGCCGGACAGAATACCGGCAGTTCTTC. It translates to CASSRTEYRQFF.

The CDR3 nucleotides read TGTGCCAGTAGTCCGGGACAGGGAAGGGATCAGCCCCAGCATTTT. Its translation: CASSPGQGRDQPQHF. The gene calls are TRBV19 and TRBJ1-5; 9 nucleotides align to TRBD1. The CDR3 runs to 15 residues. J lost 5 bases, V lost 5 bases, and 7 bases had no gene match. Germline V gene sequence: CDR1 LNHDA, CDR2 SQIVND (reference sequence).

This chain's CDR3 is CAWSVLSVNLPNYGYTF. The CDR3 DNA sequence: TGTGCCTGGAGTGTACTGTCTGTTAACTTACCGAACTATGGCTACACCTTC. The gene calls are TRBV30 and TRBJ1-2; D remains ambiguous. Germline V gene data show CDR1 as GTSNPN and CDR2 as SVGIG (reference sequence). This CDR3 region has 17 residues. The V end lost 0 bases, the J end lost 2 bases, and 19 bases lay between the germline ends.

This chain joins TRBV7-2 and TRBJ2-3; no definite D call. CDR1 SGHTA and CDR2 FQGNSA come from the germline V gene. CDR3 length equals 13 residues. V lost 3 bases to trimming and J lost 9 bases, with 13 bases between them. The CDR3 DNA reads as TGTGCCAGCAGCTTCCCGACATACAAAACGCAGTATTTT. This translates into CASSFPTYKTQYF.

V is TRBV2 and J is TRBJ2-7, with 7 bases aligning to TRBD2. Germline V gene lookup returns CDR1 SNHLY and CDR2 FYNNEI. This CDR3 spans 15 amino acids. The V and J ends lost 5 bases and 0 bases, in that order; junction bases with no gene match: 7. CDR3 DNA sequence: TGTGCCAGCAGTCGGGGTCCTAGCGGCTCCTACGAGCAGTACTTC. It codes for CASSRGPSGSYEQYF.

The V gene is TRBV7-8, the J gene TRBJ2-7; the D gene is possibly TRBD2 (5 bases). The CDR3 is 15 residues long. CDR1 and CDR2 (germline): SGHVS, FQNEAQ. Trimming removed 2 bases at V and 0 bases at J, with 11 bases between. CDR3 sequence: CASSLLRESSYEQYF. The CDR3 region has the DNA TGTGCCAGCAGCTTATTAAGGGAGAGCTCCTACGAGCAGTACTTC.